These 30 T cell receptor beta chains originate from one sample sequenced in a study of regulatory T cells in long-lasting Graves disease. Time point: newly diagnosed GD, antithyroid drugs for less than 3 months. The TCR library was made from RNA that had been extracted from PBMCs in TRIzol. Sequencing libraries for TCR beta were prepared with iRepertoire HTBI primers and Arm-PCR of CDR3 regions. TCRdb reanalysed the multiplex PCR reads using MiXCR and keeps one entry per CDR3 protein. The sample has 600,000 to 650,000 distinct CDR3 sequences, 16% seen once. The sample was also linked to a second study, of T cells in Graves' hyperthyroidism and ophthalmopathy.

Here the sequenced sample was peripheral blood mononuclear cells (PBMCs), taken at new diagnosis, from a patient treated with antithyroid drugs. These receptors all come from a woman aged 25 to 39 with Graves disease.

This clonotype has a count of ten or more. The chain combines TRBV7-9 with TRBJ1-2, with 9 bases lining up with TRBD1. This CDR3 has 14 residues. V shed 5 bases, J shed 6 bases, and the junction held 7 bases outside the gene matches. CDR1 is SEHNR, CDR2 FQNEAQ, per germline (reference sequence). The CDR3: CASSTAGTGHGYTF. DNA of the CDR3: TGTGCCAGCAGCACCGCCGGGACAGGGCATGGCTACACCTTC.

This chain joins TRBV20-1 and TRBJ1-6, with 10 nucleotides matching TRBD1. V was pared by 3 bases and J by 7 bases, with 12 bases of the junction left unmatched. The CDR3 spans 17 residues. Germline CDR1 DFQATT, CDR2 SNEGSKA (reference sequence). CDR3 DNA sequence: TGCAGTGCTAGTTTAGGGACAGGGGTTACCCTCAATTCACCCCTCCACTTT. Translating gives CSASLGTGVTLNSPLHF.

Here the CDR3 reads CASSQGTGGAQYF. The CDR3 DNA sequence: TGTGCCAGCAGCCAAGGGACGGGGGGAGCCCAGTACTTC. The chain recombines TRBV3-1 with TRBJ2-5; 7 nucleotides line up with TRBD2. The CDR3 totals 13 residues. V shed 1 base and J 9 bases; nucleotides not matched to a gene: 5. CDR1 is LGHDT, CDR2 YNNKEL, per germline (reference sequence).

This clonotype was counted at least ten times. The chain is built from TRBV20-1 and TRBJ2-1; D is uncertain. CDR3 length: 15 amino acids. The ends were cut back, 1 base at V and 0 bases at J, with 10 bases in the middle. Germline CDR1 reads DFQATT; CDR2 reads SNEGSKA (reference sequence). The CDR3 nucleotides are TGCAGTGCTAGAGCCGGCGCAAGCTCCTACAATGAGCAGTTCTTC. Protein: CSARAGASSYNEQFF.

The chain joins TRBV6-5 to TRBJ2-7; 11 nucleotides line up with TRBD2. Germline CDR1 is MNHEY and CDR2 is SVGAGI. V lost 4 bases, J lost 2 bases, and 4 bases stayed unmatched. The CDR3 runs to 15 residues. In DNA, the CDR3 is TGTGCCAGCAGTTGGGGACTAGCGGATACCTACGAGCAGTACTTC. Residues: CASSWGLADTYEQYF.

This clonotype has ten or more counts. V usage is TRBV7-9 and J usage is TRBJ2-7; 10 bases map to TRBD2. The germline CDR1 and CDR2 sequences are SEHNR and FQNEAQ (reference sequence). Unmatched junction bases numbered 6, after V lost 5 bases and J lost 11 bases. This CDR3 spans 12 amino acids. CDR3 sequence: CASSDHLAGEYF. CDR3 nucleotides: TGTGCCAGCAGCGATCACCTAGCGGGAGAGTACTTC. Looking up the rest from reference TRBV7-9 and TRBJ2-7 gives the full variable domain: DTGVSQNPRHKITKRGQNVTFRCDPISEHNRLYWYRQTLGQGPEFLTYFQNEAQLEKSRLLSDRFSAERPKGSFSTLEIQRTEQGDSAMYLCASSDHLAGEYFGPGTRLTVT.

This clonotype occurred many times. The V gene is TRBV20-1, the J gene TRBJ1-1; 7 nucleotides align to TRBD1. V lost 5 bases, J lost 0 bases, and 9 bases stayed unmatched. Germline values: CDR1 DFQATT, CDR2 SNEGSKA (reference sequence). The length of the CDR3 is 15 residues. CDR3 loop: CSAWHRDSVNTEAFF. Here the CDR3 DNA reads TGCAGTGCTTGGCACCGGGACAGCGTGAACACTGAAGCTTTCTTT.

This clonotype was picked up a small number of times. This chain joins TRBV20-1 and TRBJ2-2; no reliable D call. V was shortened by 3 bases and J by 5 bases, with 16 bases between the two germline ends. Germline CDR1 is DFQATT and CDR2 is SNEGSKA (reference sequence). This CDR3 has 15 residues. The CDR3 spells CSARKTLTRTGELFF. The CDR3 bases are TGCAGTGCTAGGAAGACCCTAACAAGGACCGGGGAGCTGTTTTTT.

This clonotype was counted ten times or more. The chain recombines TRBV28 with TRBJ2-5, with D uncertain. V was pared by 11 bases and J by 1 base, with 14 bases between. The CDR3 spans 13 residues. From germline, CDR1 is MDHEN and CDR2 SYDVKM. The CDR3 loop is CAFGGRPQETQYF. For the CDR3, the DNA is TGTGCCTTTGGCGGACGTCCCCAAGAGACCCAGTACTTC.

This clonotype was recorded at least ten times. The chain is built from TRBV2 and TRBJ2-5, with D hard to call. Trimming took 10 bases from V and 5 from J, leaving 17 bases between them. The CDR3 has 13 amino acids. Looked up from germline, CDR1 is SNHLY and CDR2 is FYNNEI. CDR3 nucleotides: TGTGCCACCCGTCCCGGGTCACGGGAGACCCAGTACTTC. Translation gives CATRPGSRETQYF. Using reference TRBV2 and TRBJ2-5 for the parts outside the CDR3, the full variable domain is EPEVTQTPSHQVTQMGQEVILRCVPISNHLYFYWYRQILGQKVEFLVSFYNNEISEKSEIFDDQFSVERPDGSNFTLKIRSTKLEDSAMYFCATRPGSRETQYFGPGTRLLVL.

This clonotype was seen a handful of times. The chain carries TRBV2 and TRBJ2-2, with D possibly TRBD2 on 5 matching bases. The V and J ends lost 8 bases and 7 bases respectively, with 11 bases between them. Germline CDR1 reads SNHLY; CDR2 reads FYNNEI. CDR3 size: 12 residues. The CDR3, as DNA: TGTGCCAGCCTAGAGGGTAACGGGGAGCTGTTTTTT. Translated: CASLEGNGELFF.

This chain's CDR3 is CSARDWGTANDEQYF. DNA for the CDR3: TGCAGTGCTAGAGATTGGGGGACAGCGAACGACGAGCAGTACTTC. The chain carries TRBV20-1 and TRBJ2-7; 7 nucleotides agree with TRBD1. V was pared by 0 bases and J by 5 bases, with 10 bases of the junction left unmatched. The CDR3 length is 15 residues. CDR1 and CDR2 (germline): DFQATT, SNEGSKA (reference sequence).

This clonotype was counted ten times or more. The chain joins TRBV11-2 to TRBJ2-1; possibly TRBD1 for D (6 bases). Germline CDR1 SGHAT, CDR2 FQNNGV. V was trimmed by 5 bases and J by 8 bases, leaving 19 bases between them. CDR3 length: 15 residues. The chain's CDR3 is CASSMGLGTFDEQFF. Here the CDR3 DNA reads TGTGCCAGCAGCATGGGATTAGGGACATTCGATGAGCAGTTCTTC.

A word on this clonotype: This may be a read error, as it is one base from a much larger clone. The chain uses TRBV7-8 and TRBJ1-2; the match to TRBD1 covers 8 bases. From germline, CDR1 is SGHVS and CDR2 FQNEAQ. The CDR3 spans 14 residues. With 5 bases clipped from V and 2 bases from J, the junction kept 4 bases outside the gene matches. CDR3 loop: CASSLDRENYGYTF. Written as DNA, the CDR3 is TGTGCCAGCAGCCTGGACAGGGAGAACTATGGCTACACCTTC.

The rearrangement links TRBV18 to TRBJ2-4; the match to TRBD2 covers 7 bases. The V gene end was trimmed by 6 bases and the J gene end by 13 bases; junction bases not matched to a gene: 6. Germline CDR1 KGHSH, CDR2 LQKENI. The CDR3 contains 11 residues. CDR3 nucleotide sequence: TGTGCCAGCTCGGGGAGGGAGGAGCAGTACTTC. It codes for CASSGREEQYF.

This clonotype was seen repeatedly, ten times or more. CDR3 protein: CASSLAAYTEAFF. The CDR3 nucleotides read TGTGCCAGCAGCTTAGCGGCTTACACTGAAGCTTTCTTT. The chain employs TRBV7-8 and TRBJ1-1; the D is unclear. Germline loops: CDR1 SGHVS, CDR2 FQNEAQ. This CDR3 spans 13 amino acids. V lost 0 bases to trimming and J lost 3 bases, with 5 bases between them.

On this clonotype: At one of its ends the junction is not consistent with the germline gene, which may arise from a read error. The J gene is TRBJ1-1, the V gene TRBV12-5, with D tentatively TRBD1 (5 bases). CDR3 length: 13 residues. The V gene's germline CDR1 is LGHNT and CDR2 FRNRAP. The CDR3 region is CASGLDIRTEAFF. The CDR3 DNA reads TGTGCTAGTGGCTTGGACATACGCACTGAAGCTTTCTTT. Using reference TRBV12-5 and TRBJ1-1 for the parts outside the CDR3, the full variable domain is DARVTQTPRHKVTEMGQEVTMRCQPILGHNTVFWYRQTMMQGLELLAYFRNRAPLDDSGMPKDRFSAEMPDATLATLKIQPSEPRDSAVYFCASGLDIRTEAFFGQGTRLTVV.

This clonotype was seen a few times. The chain employs TRBV19 and TRBJ2-1, with D unresolved. In germline, CDR1 is LNHDA, CDR2 SQIVND (reference sequence). Trimming took 0 bases from V and 6 from J, leaving 9 bases between them. This CDR3 has 14 amino acids. CDR3 bases: TGTGCCAGTAGTATAGATCGCCCTTCCAATGAGCAGTTCTTC. It specifies CASSIDRPSNEQFF.

This sequence joins TRBV11-2 and TRBJ2-5, with a possible D match to TRBD1 (5 bases). Deletions cut 0 bases from V and 2 bases from J, with 16 bases between. The CDR3 covers 17 residues. Germline V gene lookup returns CDR1 SGHAT and CDR2 FQNNGV. CDR3 in DNA: TGTGCCAGCAGCTTAGATAGTCGTGACAGATTACAAGAGACCCAGTACTTC. It specifies CASSLDSRDRLQETQYF. The complete variable domain, with remaining parts taken from reference TRBV11-2 and TRBJ2-5, reads EAGVAQSPRYKIIEKRQSVAFWCNPISGHATLYWYQQILGQGPKLLIQFQNNGVVDDSQLPKDRFSAERLKGVDSTLKIQPAKLEDSAVYLCASSLDSRDRLQETQYFGPGTRLLVL.

This clonotype has at least ten counts. The rearrangement links TRBV28 to TRBJ2-7; TRBD2 matches 7 bases. Germline trimming cut 6 bases from V and 1 base from J; bases unmatched to any gene: 18. The CDR3 extends over 18 amino acids. Germline CDR1 is MDHEN and CDR2 is SYDVKM. CDR3 residues: CASSPAPIFGGSSYEQYF. The CDR3 DNA is TGTGCCAGCAGCCCCGCCCCAATATTCGGCGGGAGTTCCTACGAGCAGTACTTC.

This clonotype has at least ten counts. The chain uses TRBV2 and TRBJ2-7; 10 nucleotides line up with TRBD1. This CDR3 is 15 amino acids long. The germline gives CDR1 SNHLY, CDR2 FYNNEI. J gave up 2 bases and V 7 bases, and 8 bases lay outside the gene matches. CDR3 DNA: TGTGCCAGCACCCAAGGGGACAGGGGAACCTACGAGCAGTACTTC. Translation: CASTQGDRGTYEQYF. Full variable domain (rest looked up from reference TRBV2 and TRBJ2-7): EPEVTQTPSHQVTQMGQEVILRCVPISNHLYFYWYRQILGQKVEFLVSFYNNEISEKSEIFDDQFSVERPDGSNFTLKIRSTKLEDSAMYFCASTQGDRGTYEQYFGPGTRLTVT.

This clonotype was seen more than once but under ten times. This chain links TRBV19 with TRBJ2-7; no reliable D call. V dropped 3 bases and J dropped 1 base, with 7 bases sitting between them. This CDR3 comprises 13 residues. Germline V lookup: CDR1 LNHDA, CDR2 SQIVND (reference sequence). The CDR3: CASSIRLSYEQYF. The CDR3 DNA sequence: TGTGCCAGTAGTATCCGACTGTCCTACGAGCAGTACTTC.

J is TRBJ1-5 and V is TRBV28; 8 nucleotides align to TRBD1. Germline CDR1 reads MDHEN; CDR2 reads SYDVKM. The CDR3 has 20 residues. V was pared by 8 bases and J by 2 bases, with 23 bases of the junction left unmatched. Here the CDR3 reads CASSLFTGTGPNGGNQPQHF. As DNA, the CDR3 is TGTGCCAGCTCCCTGTTCACCGGGACAGGACCGAATGGGGGCAATCAGCCCCAGCATTTT.

A few counts support this clonotype. This chain joins TRBV5-1 and TRBJ2-5; 8 bases are shared with TRBD1. CDR1 and CDR2 (germline): SGHRS, YFSETQ. V trimming: 4 bases; J trimming: 5 bases; junction bases outside the gene matches: 13. The CDR3 extends over 16 amino acids. CDR3 amino acids: CASSQRGTGPGETQYF. The CDR3 nucleotides read TGCGCCAGCAGCCAACGTGGGACAGGCCCCGGGGAGACCCAGTACTTC. Variable domain in full (rest from reference TRBV5-1 and TRBJ2-5): KAGVTQTPRYLIKTRGQQVTLSCSPISGHRSVSWYQQTPGQGLQFLFEYFSETQRNKGNFPGRFSGRQFSNSRSEMNVSTLELGDSALYLCASSQRGTGPGETQYFGPGTRLLVL.

This clonotype was seen only a few times. The genes are TRBV20-1 and TRBJ2-1; D may be TRBD2 (5 bases). The germline gives CDR1 DFQATT, CDR2 SNEGSKA (reference sequence). V shed 0 bases and J shed 0 bases, with 18 bases lying between them. The CDR3 spans 18 residues. The CDR3 loop reads CSARDLYAGASSYNEQFF. The CDR3 DNA is TGCAGTGCTAGAGATCTTTATGCGGGTGCAAGCTCCTACAATGAGCAGTTCTTC.

V usage is TRBV10-3 and J usage is TRBJ1-3, with a weak D call TRBD1 (6 bases). This CDR3 is built from 14 residues. Trimming took off 10 bases at V and 3 bases at J, with 16 bases between the two ends. The V gene's germline CDR1 is ENHRY and CDR2 SYGVKD. In DNA form, the CDR3 reads TGTGCCACCGCCCGGACAGATCTTGGAAACACCATATATTTT. It is translated as CATARTDLGNTIYF.

There are many counts of this clonotype. The V and J genes are TRBV10-3 and TRBJ1-4; 9 bases map to TRBD1. J was trimmed by 8 bases and V by 2 bases; bases with no gene match: 6. The germline V gene encodes CDR1 ENHRY and CDR2 SYGVKD. This CDR3 is 15 amino acids long. The CDR3 DNA sequence: TGTGCCATCAGTGAGACTGGACAGGGGAGGGAAAAACTGTTTTTT. It specifies CAISETGQGREKLFF.

This clonotype was seen repeatedly, ten times or more. The DNA for the CDR3 is TGCAGCGTCGGAAACAGGGGCCAAGAGACCCAGTACTTC. Translation: CSVGNRGQETQYF. The chain combines TRBV29-1 with TRBJ2-5, with 7 bases aligning to TRBD1. Germline-derived CDR1 and CDR2 are SQVTM and ANQGSEA. V dropped 6 bases and J dropped 1; count of bases not matched to a gene: 5. This CDR3 region has 13 residues.

A note on this clonotype: This may stem from a read error, because a much larger clone lies one nucleotide away. This sequence joins TRBV6-1 and TRBJ2-7; D may be TRBD1 or TRBD2 (5 bases each). The V end lost 2 bases, the J end lost 1 base, and 9 bases lay between the germline ends. Germline V CDR1 and CDR2: MNHNS, SASEGT. The CDR3 covers 14 residues. The CDR3 sequence: CASSESGQSYEQYF. The CDR3 DNA reads as TGTGCCAGCAGTGAATCGGGGCAGTCCTACGAGCAGTACTTC.

The J gene is TRBJ2-3, the V gene TRBV5-1; D not resolved. The CDR3 length is 14 residues. The germline gives CDR1 SGHRS, CDR2 YFSETQ. Trimming took 0 bases from V and 1 from J, leaving 6 bases between them. CDR3 protein: CASSLAYGTDTQYF. CDR3 nucleotide sequence: TGCGCCAGCAGCTTGGCTTATGGCACAGATACGCAGTATTTT.